Here is one T cell receptor (beta chain) with its context. This clonotype was counted many times. Its antigen target is currently unknown. One base away there is no much larger clone; base qualities are not given. The CDR3, from cysteine to phenylalanine, totals 16 residues. Of all the DNA, just the CDR3 is kept, 48 bases in frame from base 1. The germline V gene gives CDR1 as MDHEN and CDR2 as SYDVKM. Trimming removed 2 bases from V and 9 bases from J; the gene matches leave 8 bases unexplained. Without any cell sorting, total RNA and DNA were extracted together from around 18-30 mg of bulk tissue using the AllPrep DNA/RNA mini kit. Surgical resection was performed in China between 2015 and 2016 on a handful of patients with histopathologically diagnosed primary liver carcinoma. At the time of sampling, the patients were treatment-naive and had chronic HBV infection. Each fresh piece of tumor and adjacent tissue was cut in two, with one half stored in RNAlater at -80 degrees C and the other half sent for histology.

This sample is part of a study of tumor-infiltrating lymphocytes in primary liver carcinoma (dated by TCRdb to about 2017). Some background on the complete study: Of the five patients, three men and two women aged 30 to 69 years, four had hepatocellular carcinoma and one had combined HCC and intrahepatic cholangiocarcinoma. The tumors of the five patients were staged as T1-T3 N0M0, with maximum diameters ranging from roughly 4.2 to 10 cm. Each sample produced roughly 3.65 to 7.13 million productive TCRbeta reads, and read depth showed no significant difference between tissue types. Across five regions of each liver tumor, along with adjacent normal tissue and blood, the study brought together TCRbeta repertoire sequencing, expression microarrays and whole-exome sequencing. A total of about 35 specimens from 5 patients underwent TCRbeta repertoire sequencing, comprising 25 or so tumor regions, 5 adjacent noncancerous liver tissues and 5 peripheral blood samples. Reproducibility between technical replicate repertoires was high, with correlation coefficients above 0.95 and mean shared-clone rates near 0.89. The research as a whole found: Because sequencing covered only the TCR beta chain and unpaired alpha chains were not captured, true repertoire diversity is likely underestimated. The study included only four or five patients, and the authors note findings should be validated in a larger study. Bulk unsorted samples precluded comparing CD4+ and CD8+ T cell repertoires. The top 250 clones accounted for a significantly greater share of the repertoire in tumors than in blood (p = 0.039). Consistent with antigen-driven expansion, pairs of tumor regions showed higher repertoire overlap (mean around 35%) than either tumor-adjacent pairs (about 17%) or tumor-blood pairs (around 15%).

A constant-region primer and ProtoScript II reverse transcriptase were used to reverse-transcribe TCRbeta-specific cDNA from roughly 0.5 ug total RNA. TCRbeta libraries were built with three nested multiplex PCR rounds, a slightly modified ARM-PCR procedure. Each of the first two PCR rounds ran for about 10 cycles and used multiplex TRBV1-TRBV30 forward primers together with a Cbeta reverse primer. Sample barcodes and Illumina adapters were added in a final 25-cycle PCR with Deep VentR polymerase. Before sequencing, amplicons of 200-500 bp were gel-purified using a QIAquick gel extraction kit. The TCRbeta amplicons were sequenced with 250-bp paired-end reads on an Illumina HiSeq 2500. Under the source paper's analysis protocol: To recover full CDR3 sequences, reads were quality-trimmed using Trimmomatic v0.33 and paired reads were then merged using FLASH v1.2.11. V, D and J germline segments were assigned to the rearranged TCRbeta sequences by MiGEC v1.2.1b. VDJtools v1.0.0 computed clonotype statistics and Shannon-Wiener diversity indices. Except for diversity analysis, only the 250 most abundant clonotypes of each sample were used in subsequent analyses to reduce sampling bias. The public sequencing data were trimmed at Q25 with fastp and processed into clonotypes with MiXCR by TCRdb, which kept only in-frame beta chains. Here each entry gathers all rows of one CDR3 protein and keeps the most common genes and DNA. TCRdb, rather than the study authors, made the V and J calls. This sample holds over 100,000 distinct CDR3 sequences; 65% to 75% were observed only once. The ten largest clones capture about 8% of the sample.

The TCR was taken from an older woman with primary liver carcinoma and hepatitis B virus infection. The sample comprised tumor-adjacent normal liver tissue. The rearrangement combines TRBV28 with TRBJ1-6; 9 of the junction bases match TRBD1. The DNA sequence is TGTGCCAGCAGTTTAACGACAGGGGGTAGTACTTCACCCCTCCACTTT. This translates into CASSLTTGGSTSPLHF.